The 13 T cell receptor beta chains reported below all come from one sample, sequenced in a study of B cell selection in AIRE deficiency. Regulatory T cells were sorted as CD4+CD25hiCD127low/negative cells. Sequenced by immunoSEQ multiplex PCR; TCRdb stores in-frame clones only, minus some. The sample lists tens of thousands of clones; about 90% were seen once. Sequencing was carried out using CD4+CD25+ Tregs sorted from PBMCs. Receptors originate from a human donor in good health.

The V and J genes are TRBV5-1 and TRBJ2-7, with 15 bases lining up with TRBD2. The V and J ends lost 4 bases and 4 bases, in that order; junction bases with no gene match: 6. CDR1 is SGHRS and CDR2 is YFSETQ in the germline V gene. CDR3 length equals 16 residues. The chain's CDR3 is CASSVGTSGRWYEQYF. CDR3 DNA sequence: TGCGCCAGCAGCGTGGGGACTAGCGGGAGGTGGTACGAGCAGTACTTC.

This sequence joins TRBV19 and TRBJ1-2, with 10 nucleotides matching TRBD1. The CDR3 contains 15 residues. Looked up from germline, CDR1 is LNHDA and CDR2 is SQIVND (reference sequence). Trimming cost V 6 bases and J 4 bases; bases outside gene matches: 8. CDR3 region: CASSAGTGVSYGYTF. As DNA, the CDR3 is TGTGCCAGTAGCGCCGGGACAGGGGTTTCCTATGGCTACACCTTC.

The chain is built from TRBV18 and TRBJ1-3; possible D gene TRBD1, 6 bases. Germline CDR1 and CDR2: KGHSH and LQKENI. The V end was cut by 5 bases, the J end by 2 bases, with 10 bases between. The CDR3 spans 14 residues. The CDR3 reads CASSSRQAGNTIYF. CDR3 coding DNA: TGTGCCAGCTCATCGCGACAGGCTGGAAACACCATATATTTT.

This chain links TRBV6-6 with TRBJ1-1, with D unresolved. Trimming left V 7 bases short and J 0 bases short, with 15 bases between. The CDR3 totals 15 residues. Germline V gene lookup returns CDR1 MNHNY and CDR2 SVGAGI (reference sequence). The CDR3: CASITSERLNTEAFF. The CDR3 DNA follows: TGTGCCAGCATCACTAGCGAGAGGTTGAACACTGAAGCTTTCTTT.

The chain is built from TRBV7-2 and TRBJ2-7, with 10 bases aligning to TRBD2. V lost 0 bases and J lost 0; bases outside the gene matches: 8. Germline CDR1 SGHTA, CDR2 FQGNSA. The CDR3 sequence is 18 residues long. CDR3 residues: CASSLATYRTSGSYEQYF. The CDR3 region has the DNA TGTGCCAGCAGCTTAGCCACCTATCGGACTAGCGGCTCCTACGAGCAGTACTTC.

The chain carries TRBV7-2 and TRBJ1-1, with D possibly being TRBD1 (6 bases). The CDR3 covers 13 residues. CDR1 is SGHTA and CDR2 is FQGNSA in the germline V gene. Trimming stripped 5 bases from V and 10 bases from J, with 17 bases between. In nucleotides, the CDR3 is TGTGCCAGCAGCCCAAGGTGGGGGGCTGCAGCTTTCTTT. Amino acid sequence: CASSPRWGAAAFF.

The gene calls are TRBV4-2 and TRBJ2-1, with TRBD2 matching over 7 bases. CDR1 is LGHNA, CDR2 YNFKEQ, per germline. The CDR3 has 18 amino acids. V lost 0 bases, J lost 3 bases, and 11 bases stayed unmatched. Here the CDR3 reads CASSQEYKTSADYNEQFF. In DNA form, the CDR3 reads TGTGCCAGCAGCCAAGAATATAAAACTAGCGCCGACTACAATGAGCAGTTCTTC.

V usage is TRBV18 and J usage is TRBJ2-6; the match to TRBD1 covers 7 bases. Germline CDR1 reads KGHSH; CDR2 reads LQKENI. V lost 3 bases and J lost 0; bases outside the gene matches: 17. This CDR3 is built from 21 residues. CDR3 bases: TGTGCCAGCTCACCCCGACGACAGGGTGGTTATATAATCTCTGGGGCCAACGTCCTGACTTTC. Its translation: CASSPRRQGGYIISGANVLTF.

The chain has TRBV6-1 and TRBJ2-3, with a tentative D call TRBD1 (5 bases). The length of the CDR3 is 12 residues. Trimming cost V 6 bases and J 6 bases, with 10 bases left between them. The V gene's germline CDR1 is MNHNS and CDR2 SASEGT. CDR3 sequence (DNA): TGTGCCAGCAGGCAGGGTCCCGATACGCAGTATTTT. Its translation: CASRQGPDTQYF.

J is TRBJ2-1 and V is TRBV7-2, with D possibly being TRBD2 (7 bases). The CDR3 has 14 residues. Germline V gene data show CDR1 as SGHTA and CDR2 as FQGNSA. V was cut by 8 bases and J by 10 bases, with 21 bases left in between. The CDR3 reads CASRPGGDRREQFF. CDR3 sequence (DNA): TGTGCCAGCCGCCCGGGGGGCGACCGACGGGAGCAGTTCTTC.

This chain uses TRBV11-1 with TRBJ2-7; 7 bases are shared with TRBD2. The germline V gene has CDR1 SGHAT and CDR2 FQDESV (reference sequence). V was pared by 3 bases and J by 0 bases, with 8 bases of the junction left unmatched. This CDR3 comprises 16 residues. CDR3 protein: CASSFTTSAFSYEQYF. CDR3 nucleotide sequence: TGTGCCAGCAGCTTTACCACTAGCGCCTTCTCCTACGAGCAGTACTTC.

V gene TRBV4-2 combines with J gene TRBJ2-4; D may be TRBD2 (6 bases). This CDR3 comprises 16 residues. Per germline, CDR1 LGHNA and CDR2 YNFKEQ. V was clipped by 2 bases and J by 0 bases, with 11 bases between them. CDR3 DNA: TGTGCCAGCAGCCAATCCCGAGCGGGAGCCAAAAACATTCAGTACTTC. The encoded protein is CASSQSRAGAKNIQYF.

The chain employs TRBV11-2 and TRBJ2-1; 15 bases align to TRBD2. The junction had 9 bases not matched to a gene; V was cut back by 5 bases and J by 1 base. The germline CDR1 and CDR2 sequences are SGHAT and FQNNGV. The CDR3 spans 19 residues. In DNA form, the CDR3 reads TGTGCCAGCAGCAGAGGCAGGACTAGCGGGGGGGGATCCTACAATGAGCAGTTCTTC. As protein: CASSRGRTSGGGSYNEQFF.